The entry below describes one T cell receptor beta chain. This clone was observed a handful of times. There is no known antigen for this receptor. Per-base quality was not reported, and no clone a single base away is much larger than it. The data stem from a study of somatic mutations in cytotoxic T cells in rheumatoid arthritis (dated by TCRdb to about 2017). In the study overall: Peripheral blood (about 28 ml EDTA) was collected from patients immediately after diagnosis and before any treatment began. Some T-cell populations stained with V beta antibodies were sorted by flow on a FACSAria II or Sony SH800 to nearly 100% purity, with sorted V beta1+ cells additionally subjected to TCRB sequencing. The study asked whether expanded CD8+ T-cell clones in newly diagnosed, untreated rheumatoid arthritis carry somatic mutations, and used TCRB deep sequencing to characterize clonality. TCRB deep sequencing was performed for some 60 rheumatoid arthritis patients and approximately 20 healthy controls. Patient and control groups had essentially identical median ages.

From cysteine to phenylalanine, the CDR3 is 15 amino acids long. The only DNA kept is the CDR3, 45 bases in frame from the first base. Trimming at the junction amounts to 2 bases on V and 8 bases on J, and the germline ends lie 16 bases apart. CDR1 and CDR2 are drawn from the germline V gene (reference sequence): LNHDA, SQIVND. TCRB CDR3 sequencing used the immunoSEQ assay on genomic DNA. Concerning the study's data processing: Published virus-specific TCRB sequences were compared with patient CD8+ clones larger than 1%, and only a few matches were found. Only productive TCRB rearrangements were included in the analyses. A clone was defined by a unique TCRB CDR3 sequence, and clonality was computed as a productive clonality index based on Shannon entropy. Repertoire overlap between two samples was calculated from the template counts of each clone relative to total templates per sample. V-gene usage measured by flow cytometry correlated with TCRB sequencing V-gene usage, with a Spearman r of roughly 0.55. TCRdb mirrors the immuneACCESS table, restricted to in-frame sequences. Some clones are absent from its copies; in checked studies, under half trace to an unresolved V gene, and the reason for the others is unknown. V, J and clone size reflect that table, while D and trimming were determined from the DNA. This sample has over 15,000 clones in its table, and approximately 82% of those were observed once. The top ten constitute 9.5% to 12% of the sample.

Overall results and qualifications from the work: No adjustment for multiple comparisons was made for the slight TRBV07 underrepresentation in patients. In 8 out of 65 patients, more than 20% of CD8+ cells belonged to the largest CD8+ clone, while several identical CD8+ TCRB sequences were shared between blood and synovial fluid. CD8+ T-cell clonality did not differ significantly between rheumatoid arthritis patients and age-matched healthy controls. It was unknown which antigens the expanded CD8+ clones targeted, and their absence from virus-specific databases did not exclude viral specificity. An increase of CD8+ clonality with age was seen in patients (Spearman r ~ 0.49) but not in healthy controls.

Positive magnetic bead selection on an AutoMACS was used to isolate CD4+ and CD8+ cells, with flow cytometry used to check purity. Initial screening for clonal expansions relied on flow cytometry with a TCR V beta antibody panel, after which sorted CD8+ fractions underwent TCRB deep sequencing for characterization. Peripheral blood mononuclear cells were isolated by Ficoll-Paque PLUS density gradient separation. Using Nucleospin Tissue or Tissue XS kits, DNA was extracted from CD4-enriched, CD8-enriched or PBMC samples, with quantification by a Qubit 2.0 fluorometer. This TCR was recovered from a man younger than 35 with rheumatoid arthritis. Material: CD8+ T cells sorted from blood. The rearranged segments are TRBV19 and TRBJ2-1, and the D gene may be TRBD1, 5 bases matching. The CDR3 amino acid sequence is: CASSIRAGSNDEQFF. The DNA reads TGTGCCAGTAGTATACGGGCAGGGTCTAACGATGAGCAGTTCTTC.